This TCR beta chain came from a study of T cell responses to AZD1222 COVID-19 vaccine. On this clone itself: What it binds is not known.

Trimming pared 1 base from V and 7 bases from J, leaving 17 bases between. The CDR3 is 16 amino acids. Germline lookup yields CDR1 GTSNPN and CDR2 SVGIG (reference sequence). Study findings and constraints: Breadth and depth of Spike-specific TCRs rose after two AZD1222 doses.

Clones were read by immunoSEQ multiplex PCR, and TCRdb kept only the in-frame ones, dropping some. The table has some 150,000 clones, 85% to 95% seen once; the top ten hold 3% to 5%. The TCR comes from an adult in good health. The source material was peripheral blood, sampled on day 0 of AZD1222 vaccination. The V gene is TRBV30, the J gene TRBJ1-6, with D tentatively TRBD1 (6 bases). The DNA for the CDR3 is TGTGCCTGGAGTGCCCCTTACAGGGCTCCCAATTCACCCCTCCACTTT. It yields the protein CAWSAPYRAPNSPLHF.